A selection of T cell receptor beta chains follows, all from one sample in a study of regulatory T cells in long-lasting Graves disease. TCRdb independently ran MiXCR on the multiplex PCR reads; one entry per CDR3 protein. The sample contains 400,000 to 450,000 distinct CDR3 sequences, less than 25% of which appear only once. The sample was peripheral blood mononuclear cells (PBMCs), taken when the disease was refractory, from a patient treated with antithyroid drugs. The receptors originated from a female donor with Graves disease. Each CDR3 is given with its conserved first and last residue. Each record gives: clone size, D gene, V gene, J gene, CDR3 DNA, CDR3 protein. The D gene is left open where the match is weak. The size field is filled for only some rows; it gives once, few, many or a size class.

few	TRBD2	TRBV6-1	TRBJ2-2	TGTGCCAGCAGTCGTTCGGGGACTAGCGGGAGGGCACGCACCGGGGAGCTGTTTTTT	CASSRSGTSGRARTGELFF
many	-	TRBV6-2/TRBV6-3	TRBJ2-5	TGTGCCAGCAGTTACTCTGGTCTCACAGCTCAAGAGACCCAGTACTTC	CASSYSGLTAQETQYF
-	TRBD2	TRBV6-1	TRBJ2-7	TGTGCCAGCACCCGGGAGGACTACAAGTCTTACGAGCAGTACTTC	CASTREDYKSYEQYF
few	-	TRBV6-1	TRBJ2-2	TGTGCCAGCTTGAGGGGGAGTGCCGGGGAGCTGTTTTTT	CASLRGSAGELFF
many	TRBD1	TRBV12-3/TRBV12-4	TRBJ1-1	TGTGCCAGCAGGACAGGGGGCGCAGCTTTCTTT	CASRTGGAAFF
few	-	TRBV4-2	TRBJ1-4	TGTGCCAGCAGCCATTCGGAGGGGAACGATGAAAAACTGTTTTTT	CASSHSEGNDEKLFF
many	-	TRBV2	TRBJ1-1	TGTGCCAGCAGTGATCTTGTGAACACTGAAGCTTTCTTT	CASSDLVNTEAFF
few	-	TRBV6-1	TRBJ2-7	TGTGCCAGCAGAGGGGCCCTGGGTTTTGTCTACGGCGAGCAGTACTTC	CASRGALGFVYGEQYF
-	-	TRBV4-3	TRBJ1-4	TGCGCCAGCAGCCCATCCGGGGGGGGGAATGAAAAACTGTTTTTT	CASSPSGGGNEKLFF
few	-	TRBV11-2	TRBJ2-2	TGTGCCAGCAGCCCAACCGTAGGACTGGGCACCGGGGAGCTGTTTTTT	CASSPTVGLGTGELFF
-	-	TRBV20-1	TRBJ1-4	TGCAGTGCTAGAGATCAAAGGGTCGGAAATGAAAAACTGTTTTTT	CSARDQRVGNEKLFF
many	TRBD2	TRBV7-2	TRBJ2-1	TGTGCCAGCAGTCCCCTCTTCCGTACGGTTGCTAGCGGTAAAAACAATGAGCAGTTCTTC	CASSPLFRTVASGKNNEQFF
few	-	TRBV20-1	TRBJ1-2	TGCAGTGCCCGACCCCAGGGACCTGATGGCTACACCTTC	CSARPQGPDGYTF
few	-	TRBV18	TRBJ2-2	TGTGCCAGCTCACCGCGACGGGACAAGAACACCGGGGAGCTGTTTTTT	CASSPRRDKNTGELFF
few	-	TRBV6-2/TRBV6-3	TRBJ1-2	TGTGCCAGCAGTACTGCCGGGACCTACTATGGCTACACCTTC	CASSTAGTYYGYTF
-	TRBD1	TRBV18	TRBJ2-1	TGTGCCAGCTCACACCGGGACAGGGTCTACAATGAGCAGTTCTTC	CASSHRDRVYNEQFF
many	-	TRBV2	TRBJ2-2	TGTGCCAGCAATTGGGACACGAACACCGGGGAGCTGTTTTTT	CASNWDTNTGELFF
few	-	TRBV30	TRBJ1-1	TGTGCCTGGAGTGCGAGGAACACTGAAGCTTTCTTT	CAWSARNTEAFF
many	-	TRBV7-2	TRBJ1-2	TGTGCCAGCAGCTTAAGACTTTATGGCTACACCTTC	CASSLRLYGYTF
many	TRBD2	TRBV6-2/TRBV6-3	TRBJ2-1	TGTGCCAGCAGTCCACGGACTAGCGGGAGACTCAATGAGCAGTTCTTC	CASSPRTSGRLNEQFF
-	-	TRBV5-1	TRBJ1-5	TGCGCCAGCAGCTTGGATGGGAACCGACCCCAGCATTTT	CASSLDGNRPQHF
few	TRBD1	TRBV10-3	TRBJ1-2	TGTGCCAACGGACCGGGACAGATCCCCTATGGCTACACCTTC	CANGPGQIPYGYTF
-	TRBD2	TRBV6-2/TRBV6-3	TRBJ2-1	TGTGCCAGCAGTCAATGGGAGGGCGGGACTGGCAATGAGCAGTTCTTC	CASSQWEGGTGNEQFF
many	-	TRBV28	TRBJ2-2	TGTGCCAGCAGCTTAGCGAACACCGGGGAGCTGTTTTTT	CASSLANTGELFF
-	TRBD1	TRBV6-1	TRBJ2-5	TGTGCCAGCAGAAACAGACAGGGGAATCTCGAGACCCAGTACTTC	CASRNRQGNLETQYF
many	TRBD1	TRBV28	TRBJ1-1	TGTGCCAGCCCACCCCTAACAGGGGGCAACACTGAAGCTTTCTTT	CASPPLTGGNTEAFF